A selection of T cell receptor beta chains follows, all from one sample in a study of blood T cell repertoires in COVID-19. Data came from immunoSEQ multiplex PCR; TCRdb stores just in-frame clones and leaves some out. Among about 200,000 clones listed, less than 80% were seen once. Source material: peripheral blood. Source of these receptors: a man aged 45-60 years who had recovered from COVID-19. CDR3s include the opening cysteine and the closing phenylalanine or tryptophan. A D gene is named only where the DNA matches it firmly. Clone size is given for some rows only: seen once, a few or many times, or a class if the clone is expanded.

>.|TRBV5-4|TRBJ1-1|.
CASSSYGAGRYTEAFF
TGTGCCAGCAGCTCATATGGGGCAGGGAGGTACACTGAAGCTTTCTTT
>TRBD1|TRBV5-1|TRBJ2-7|.
CASSPLTGQGSYEQYF
TGCGCCAGCAGCCCCCTTACGGGACAGGGGTCCTACGAGCAGTACTTC
>.|TRBV12-3/TRBV12-4|TRBJ2-4|.
CASSWDKRSIQYF
TGTGCCAGCAGTTGGGACAAAAGGAGCATTCAGTACTTC
>TRBD2|TRBV6-5|TRBJ2-1|.
CASSIAGVATGEQFF
TGTGCCAGCAGCATAGCGGGAGTAGCCACTGGTGAGCAGTTCTTC
>.|TRBV11-2|TRBJ1-2|.
CASSFGGDYGYTF
TGTGCCAGCAGCTTCGGGGGTGACTATGGCTACACCTTC
>TRBD1|TRBV6-2/TRBV6-3|TRBJ1-2|once
CASSSNRGYGYTF
TGTGCCAGCAGTTCTAACAGGGGCTATGGCTACACCTTC
>.|TRBV6-5|TRBJ1-2|.
CASTVMSGGSSGYTF
TGTGCCAGCACCGTAATGTCGGGGGGTTCTAGTGGCTACACCTTC
>TRBD1|TRBV24-1|TRBJ1-2|few
CATQGQGMGYTF
TGTGCCACCCAGGGACAGGGGATGGGCTACACCTTC
>.|TRBV2|TRBJ2-7|.
CASSEGQDPYEQYF
TGTGCCAGCAGTGAAGGACAGGATCCCTACGAGCAGTACTTC
>TRBD2|TRBV19|TRBJ2-1|.
CASVFASGGYNEQFF
TGTGCCAGTGTGTTTGCTAGCGGGGGCTACAATGAGCAGTTCTTC
>.|TRBV12-3/TRBV12-4|TRBJ1-4|.
CASSREEKLFF
TGTGCCAGCAGTCGAGAGGAAAAACTGTTTTTT
>TRBD2|TRBV15|TRBJ2-7|few
CATSPGTRANEQYF
TGTGCCACCAGCCCGGGGACTAGGGCCAACGAGCAGTACTTC
>.|TRBV18|TRBJ2-7|.
CASSSTTIPPDYEQYF
TGTGCCAGCTCATCCACCACAATACCCCCCGATTACGAGCAGTACTTC
>TRBD2|TRBV7-9|TRBJ2-3|.
CASSLRSGMTDTQYF
TGTGCCAGCAGCTTAAGGAGCGGGATGACAGATACGCAGTATTTT
>TRBD2|TRBV18|TRBJ2-4|.
CASSPWEGPAKNIQYF
TGTGCCAGCTCACCGTGGGAGGGCCCAGCCAAAAACATTCAGTACTTC
>TRBD2|TRBV30|TRBJ2-4|.
CAWSGRSWGGSNIQYF
TGTGCCTGGAGTGGGAGGTCGTGGGGGGGATCGAACATTCAGTACTTC
>.|TRBV4-3|TRBJ1-2|few
CASSQGGGARYYGYTF
TGCGCCAGCAGCCAGGGAGGGGGGGCGCGCTACTATGGCTACACCTTC
>.|TRBV27|TRBJ2-1|few
CASSPDFHNEQFF
TGTGCCAGCAGCCCGGACTTCCACAATGAGCAGTTCTTC
>.|TRBV7-8|TRBJ2-7|.
CASSRFRGNSYEQYF
TGTGCCAGCAGCCGATTCCGGGGGAACTCCTACGAGCAGTACTTC
>TRBD1|TRBV2|TRBJ1-4|.
CASRGPDRVRNEKLFF
TGTGCCAGCAGAGGGCCGGACAGGGTTCGAAATGAAAAACTGTTTTTT
>TRBD2|TRBV7-8|TRBJ2-7|many
CASSLFLLRLAGDRSYEQYF
TGTGCCAGCAGCTTATTTTTGCTTAGACTAGCGGGAGATCGATCCTACGAGCAGTACTTC
>.|TRBV23-1|TRBJ1-5|.
CASSPRQLSNQPQHF
TGCGCCAGCAGCCCAAGACAGTTAAGCAATCAGCCCCAGCATTTT
>TRBD2|TRBV3-1/TRBV3-2|TRBJ2-7|once
CASSPEGTSGSYEQYF
TGTGCCAGCAGCCCAGAAGGGACTAGCGGGTCCTATGAGCAGTACTTC
>TRBD1|TRBV24-1|TRBJ2-1|.
CATARPTSRGHEQFF
TGTGCCACCGCTAGACCCACCTCCAGGGGGCATGAGCAGTTCTTC
>TRBD2|TRBV18|TRBJ2-1|.
CASSRLGGSYNEQFF
TGTGCCAGCTCACGTTTAGGCGGGAGCTACAATGAGCAGTTCTTC
>.|TRBV27|TRBJ2-1|.
CASSFGQGRISYNEQFF
TGTGCCAGCAGTTTTGGCCAGGGCAGAATCTCCTACAATGAGCAGTTCTTC
>.|TRBV27|TRBJ1-2|.
CASSFWQGDGYTF
TGTGCCAGCAGTTTCTGGCAGGGTGATGGCTACACCTTC
>.|TRBV10-1|TRBJ1-5|.
CASSESNSQPQHF
TGCGCCAGCAGTGAGTCGAATAGTCAGCCCCAGCATTTT
>TRBD1|TRBV27|TRBJ1-2|.
CASRRTGGDGYTF
TGTGCCAGCAGACGGACAGGGGGCGATGGCTACACCTTC
>TRBD2|TRBV7-8|TRBJ2-3|.
CASSQVAGGPSDTQYF
TGTGCCAGCAGCCAAGTGGCGGGAGGGCCGTCAGATACGCAGTATTTT
>TRBD1|TRBV7-9|TRBJ1-2|.
CASSLLTGPGGYTF
TGTGCCAGCAGCCTCCTGACAGGGCCGGGAGGCTACACCTTC
>.|TRBV27|TRBJ2-2|few
CASSPYSYTGELFF
TGTGCCAGCAGTCCTTACAGCTACACCGGGGAGCTGTTTTTT
>.|TRBV28|TRBJ2-1|.
CASSYQNEQFF
TGTGCCAGCAGTTACCAGAATGAGCAGTTCTTC
>.|TRBV19|TRBJ1-1|.
CASSALELNTEAFF
TGTGCCAGTAGTGCCTTAGAATTGAACACTGAAGCTTTCTTT
>.|TRBV5-1|TRBJ2-3|.
CASAQNTDTQYF
TGCGCCAGCGCACAGAACACAGATACGCAGTATTTT
>.|TRBV7-8|TRBJ2-1|.
CASSLVEQNTAKQFF
TGTGCCAGCAGCTTAGTAGAGCAGAACACAGCAAAGCAGTTCTTC
>.|TRBV15|TRBJ2-5|.
CATSRGMAETQYF
TGTGCCACCAGCCGGGGAATGGCGGAGACCCAGTACTTC
>.|TRBV7-2|TRBJ2-7|.
CASSLEDSYEQYF
TGTGCCAGCAGCTTAGAGGACAGCTACGAGCAGTACTTC
>TRBD1|TRBV7-8|TRBJ2-5|.
CASSSDRGRKTQYF
TGTGCCAGCAGCTCGGACAGGGGGAGGAAGACCCAGTACTTC
>.|TRBV21-1|TRBJ1-5|.
CASSKIGIGGVHNQPQHF
TGTGCCAGCAGCAAGATAGGTATAGGGGGGGTTCACAATCAGCCCCAGCATTTT
>TRBD1|TRBV2|TRBJ1-5|.
CASSETGGAWGNQPQHF
TGTGCCAGCAGTGAGACAGGGGGCGCGTGGGGCAATCAGCCCCAGCATTTT
>TRBD2|TRBV18|TRBJ2-5|.
CASSPRGTSGNVNQETQYF
TGTGCCAGCTCACCGCGCGGGACTAGCGGCAACGTAAACCAAGAGACCCAGTACTTC
>.|TRBV12-3/TRBV12-4|TRBJ2-2|.
CASSLGHGELFF
TGTGCCAGCAGCTTAGGACACGGGGAGCTGTTTTTT
>.|TRBV30|TRBJ2-5|.
CASMGPGVPETQYF
TGTGCCTCGATGGGGCCGGGAGTCCCAGAGACCCAGTACTTC
>.|TRBV25-1|TRBJ2-1|.
CASSESQKQFF
TGTGCCAGCAGTGAATCTCAGAAGCAGTTCTTC
>TRBD2|TRBV4-1|TRBJ2-2|.
CASSQDSGVNTGELFF
TGCGCCAGCAGCCAAGACAGCGGGGTGAACACCGGGGAGCTGTTTTTT
>.|TRBV7-6|TRBJ2-1|.
CASSLNTGERWFF
TGTGCCAGCAGCTTAAACACGGGAGAACGATGGTTCTTC
>.|TRBV6-4|TRBJ2-1|.
CASRPQGGPYNEQFF
TGTGCCAGCAGACCACAGGGGGGGCCCTACAATGAGCAGTTCTTC
>.|TRBV27|TRBJ1-1|.
CASSLTGTMNTEAFF
TGTGCCAGCAGTCTAACCGGGACAATGAACACTGAAGCTTTCTTT
>TRBD2|TRBV5-6|TRBJ2-1|.
CASSSHSGRINEQFF
TGTGCCAGCAGCTCCCACAGCGGGAGGATTAATGAGCAGTTCTTC
>TRBD1|TRBV3-1/TRBV3-2|TRBJ2-5|.
CASTGQAGETQYF
TGTGCCAGCACGGGACAGGCGGGAGAGACCCAGTACTTC